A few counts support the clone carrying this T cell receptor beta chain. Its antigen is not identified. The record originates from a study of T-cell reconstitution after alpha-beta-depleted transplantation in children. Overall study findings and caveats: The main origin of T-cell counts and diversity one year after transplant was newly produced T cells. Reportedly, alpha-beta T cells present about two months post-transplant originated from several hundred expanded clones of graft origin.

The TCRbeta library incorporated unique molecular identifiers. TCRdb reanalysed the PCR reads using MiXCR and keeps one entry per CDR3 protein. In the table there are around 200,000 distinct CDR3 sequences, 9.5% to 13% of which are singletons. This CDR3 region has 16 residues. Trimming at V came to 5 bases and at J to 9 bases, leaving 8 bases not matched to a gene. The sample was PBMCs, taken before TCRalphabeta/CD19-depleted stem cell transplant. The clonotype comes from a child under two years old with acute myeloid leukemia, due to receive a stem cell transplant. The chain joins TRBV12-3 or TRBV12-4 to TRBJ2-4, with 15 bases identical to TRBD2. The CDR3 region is CASSLGLAGGLGIQYF. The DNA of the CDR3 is TGTGCCAGCAGTCTAGGACTAGCGGGGGGGCTTGGCATTCAGTACTTC.